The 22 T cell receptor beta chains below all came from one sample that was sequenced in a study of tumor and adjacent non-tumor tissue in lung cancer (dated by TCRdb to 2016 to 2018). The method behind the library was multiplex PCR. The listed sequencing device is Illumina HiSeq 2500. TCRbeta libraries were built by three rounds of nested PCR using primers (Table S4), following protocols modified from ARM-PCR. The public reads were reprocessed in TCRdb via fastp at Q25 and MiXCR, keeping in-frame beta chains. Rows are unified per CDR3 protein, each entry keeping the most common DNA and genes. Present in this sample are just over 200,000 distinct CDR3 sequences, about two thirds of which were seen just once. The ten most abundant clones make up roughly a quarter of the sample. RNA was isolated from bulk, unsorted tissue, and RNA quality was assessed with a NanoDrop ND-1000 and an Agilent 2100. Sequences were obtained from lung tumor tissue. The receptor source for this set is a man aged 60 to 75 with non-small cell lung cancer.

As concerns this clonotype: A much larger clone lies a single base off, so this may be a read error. CDR3 sequence reads: CSVELSYGYTF. Written as DNA, the CDR3 is TGCAGCGTTGAATTAAGCTATGGCTACACCTTC. The rearrangement uses TRBV29-1 and TRBJ1-2, with unresolved D. The CDR3 contains 11 residues. Germline CDR1 SQVTM, CDR2 ANQGSEA. The V and J ends lost 2 bases and 4 bases respectively, with 5 bases between them.

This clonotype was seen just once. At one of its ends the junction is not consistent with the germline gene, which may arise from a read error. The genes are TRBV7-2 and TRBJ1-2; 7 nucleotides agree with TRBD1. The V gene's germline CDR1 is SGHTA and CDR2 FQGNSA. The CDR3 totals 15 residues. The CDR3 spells CASSFRDRPIYGYTF. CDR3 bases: TGTGCCAGCAGCTTCCGGGACAGACCGATCTATGGTTACACCTTC. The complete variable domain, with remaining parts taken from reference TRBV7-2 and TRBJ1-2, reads GAGVSQSPSNKVTEKGKDVELRCDPISGHTALYWYRQSLGQGLEFLIYFQGNSAPDKSGLPSDRFSAERTGGSVSTLTIQRTQQEDSAVYLCASSFRDRPIYGYTFGSGTRLTVV.

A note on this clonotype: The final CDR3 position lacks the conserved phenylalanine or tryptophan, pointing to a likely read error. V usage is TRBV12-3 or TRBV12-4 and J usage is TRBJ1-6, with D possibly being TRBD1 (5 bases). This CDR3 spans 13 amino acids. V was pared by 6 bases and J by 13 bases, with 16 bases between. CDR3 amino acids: CASRVGAISPLHS. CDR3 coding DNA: TGTGCCAGCAGAGTCGGGGCTATTTCGCCCCTCCACTCT.

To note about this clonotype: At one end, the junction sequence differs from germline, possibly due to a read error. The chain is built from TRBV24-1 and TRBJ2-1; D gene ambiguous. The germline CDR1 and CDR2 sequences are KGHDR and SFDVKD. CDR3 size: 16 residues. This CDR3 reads CATNDHPSRGNNEQFF. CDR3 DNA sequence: TGTGCCACCAATGATCATCCATCCCGTGGGAACAATGAGCAGTTCTTC.

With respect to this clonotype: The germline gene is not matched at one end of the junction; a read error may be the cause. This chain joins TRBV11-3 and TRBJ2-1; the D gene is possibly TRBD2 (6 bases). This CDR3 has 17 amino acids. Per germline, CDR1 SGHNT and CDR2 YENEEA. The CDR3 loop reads CTSSLDRLVGVGNEQFF. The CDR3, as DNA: TGTACCAGCAGCTTAGATCGACTAGTGGGAGTAGGAAATGAGCAGTTCTTC.

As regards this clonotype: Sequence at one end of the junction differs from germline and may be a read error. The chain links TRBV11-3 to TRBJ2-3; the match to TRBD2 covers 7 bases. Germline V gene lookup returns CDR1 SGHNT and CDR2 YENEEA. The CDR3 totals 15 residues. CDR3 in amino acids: CASSLGRAGGDTQYF. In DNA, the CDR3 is TGCGCCAGCAGCTTGGGGAGGGCCGGTGGAGATACGCAGTATTTT.

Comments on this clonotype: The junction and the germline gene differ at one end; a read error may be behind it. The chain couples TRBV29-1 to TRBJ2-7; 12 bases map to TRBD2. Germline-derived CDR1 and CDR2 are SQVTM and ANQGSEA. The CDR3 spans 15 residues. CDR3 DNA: TGCAGCGTTGTGGGGACTAGCGGGTCAACCTACGAGCAGCACTTC. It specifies CSVVGTSGSTYEQHF.

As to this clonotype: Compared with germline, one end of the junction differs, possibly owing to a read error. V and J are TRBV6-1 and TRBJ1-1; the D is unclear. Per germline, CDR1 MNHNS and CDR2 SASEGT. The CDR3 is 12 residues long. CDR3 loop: CDSSENTWRAFF. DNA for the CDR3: TGTGACAGCAGTGAGAATACGTGGAGAGCTTTCTTT.

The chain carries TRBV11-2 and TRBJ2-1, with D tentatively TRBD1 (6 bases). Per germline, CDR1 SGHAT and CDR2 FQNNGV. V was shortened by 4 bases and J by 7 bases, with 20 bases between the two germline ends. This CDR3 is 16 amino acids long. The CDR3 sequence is CASSSGATPFYNEQFF. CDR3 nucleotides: TGTGCCAGCAGCTCAGGGGCGACTCCGTTCTATAATGAGCAGTTCTTC.

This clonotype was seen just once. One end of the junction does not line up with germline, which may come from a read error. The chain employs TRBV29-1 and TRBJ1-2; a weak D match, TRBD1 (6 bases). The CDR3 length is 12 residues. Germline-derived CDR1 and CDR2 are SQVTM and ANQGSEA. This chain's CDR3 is CSVEDRGYDYTF. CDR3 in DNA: TGCAGCGTTGAAGACAGGGGCTATGACTACACCTTT.

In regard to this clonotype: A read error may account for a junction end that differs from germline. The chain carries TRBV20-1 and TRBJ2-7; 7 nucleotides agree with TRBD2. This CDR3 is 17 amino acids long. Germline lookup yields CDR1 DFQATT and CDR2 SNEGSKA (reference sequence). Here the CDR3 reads CSASTPPPSGRRNEPYF. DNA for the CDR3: TGCAGTGCTTCGACACCCCCCCCATCCGGGAGGCGGAACGAGCCGTACTTC.

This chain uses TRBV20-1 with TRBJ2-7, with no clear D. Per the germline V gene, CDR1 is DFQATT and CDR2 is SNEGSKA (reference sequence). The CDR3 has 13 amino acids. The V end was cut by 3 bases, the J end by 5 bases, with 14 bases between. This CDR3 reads CSARGVLDNEQYF. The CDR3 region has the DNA TGCAGTGCTAGGGGTGTACTTGACAACGAGCAGTACTTC.

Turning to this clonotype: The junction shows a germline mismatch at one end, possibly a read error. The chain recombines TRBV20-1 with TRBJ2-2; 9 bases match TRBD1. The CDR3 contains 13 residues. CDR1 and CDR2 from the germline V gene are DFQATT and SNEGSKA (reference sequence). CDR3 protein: CGFDRGNTGELVF. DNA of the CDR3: TGCGGTTTTGACAGGGGGAACACCGGGGAGCTGGTTTTT.

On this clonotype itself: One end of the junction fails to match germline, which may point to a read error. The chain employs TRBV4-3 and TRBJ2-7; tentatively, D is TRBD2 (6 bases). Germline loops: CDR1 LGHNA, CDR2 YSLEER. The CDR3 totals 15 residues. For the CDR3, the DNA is TGCGCCAGCAGACAAGATCTCCAATTGAGCGGGCAGCAGTACTTC. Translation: CASRQDLQLSGQQYF.

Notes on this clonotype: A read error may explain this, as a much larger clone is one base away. The CDR3 is CASRGCGNSPLHF. The DNA for the CDR3 is TGTGCCAGCAGGGGATGTGGGAATTCACCCCTCCACTTT. V usage is TRBV5-6 and J usage is TRBJ1-6; no definite D call. This CDR3 has 13 residues. Trimming removed 5 bases from V and 7 bases from J, with 10 bases in between. Germline V CDR1 and CDR2: SGHDT, YYEEEE.

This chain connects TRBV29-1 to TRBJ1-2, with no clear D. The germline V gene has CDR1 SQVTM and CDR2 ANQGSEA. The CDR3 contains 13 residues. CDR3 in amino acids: CGAKSGIEYGYTF. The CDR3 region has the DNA TGCGGCGCAAAATCCGGGATAGAGTATGGCTACACCTTC.

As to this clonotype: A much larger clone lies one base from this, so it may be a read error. The CDR3 loop is CACSLLGGETQYF. The DNA for the CDR3 is TGTGCCTGCAGCTTATTGGGGGGAGAGACCCAGTACTTC. V is TRBV11-3 and J is TRBJ2-5, with D possibly being TRBD2 (6 bases). This CDR3 has 13 amino acids. Germline V CDR1 and CDR2: SGHNT, YENEEA.

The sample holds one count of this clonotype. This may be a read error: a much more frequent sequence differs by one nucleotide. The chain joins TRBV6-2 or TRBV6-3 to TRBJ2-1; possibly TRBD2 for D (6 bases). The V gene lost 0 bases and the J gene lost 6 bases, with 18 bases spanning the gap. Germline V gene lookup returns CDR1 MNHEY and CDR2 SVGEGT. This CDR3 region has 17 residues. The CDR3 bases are TGTGCCAGCAGTTACTCGATTGGGCTACCGGGAGCCAATGAGCAGTTCTTC. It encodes CASSYSIGLPGANEQFF.

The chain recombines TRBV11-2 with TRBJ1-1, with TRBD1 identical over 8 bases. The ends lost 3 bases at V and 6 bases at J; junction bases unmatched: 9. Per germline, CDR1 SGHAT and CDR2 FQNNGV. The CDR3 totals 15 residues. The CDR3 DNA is TGTGCCAGCAGCTTTAGACAGGGGCGGGAAGCTGAAGCTTTCTTT. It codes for CASSFRQGREAEAFF.

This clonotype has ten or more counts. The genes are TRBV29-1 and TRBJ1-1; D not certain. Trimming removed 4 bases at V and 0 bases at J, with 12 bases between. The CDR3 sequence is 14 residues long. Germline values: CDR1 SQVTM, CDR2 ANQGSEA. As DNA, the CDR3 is TGCAGCGTTGGAATGGCGGTGGTGAACACTGAAGCTTTCTTT. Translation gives CSVGMAVVNTEAFF. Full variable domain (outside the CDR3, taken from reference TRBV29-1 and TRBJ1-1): SAVISQKPSRDICQRGTSLTIQCQVDSQVTMMFWYRQQPGQSLTLIATANQGSEATYESGFVIDKFPISRPNLTFSTLTVSNMSPEDSSIYLCSVGMAVVNTEAFFGQGTRLTVV.

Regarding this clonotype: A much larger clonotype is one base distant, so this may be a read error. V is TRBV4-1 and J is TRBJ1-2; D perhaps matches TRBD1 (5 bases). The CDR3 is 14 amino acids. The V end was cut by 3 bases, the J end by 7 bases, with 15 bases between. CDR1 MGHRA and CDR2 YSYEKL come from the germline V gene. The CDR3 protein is CASSQGEQSFGYTF. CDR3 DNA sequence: TGCGCCAGCAGCCAGGGGGAACAGTCCTTTGGCTACACCTTC.

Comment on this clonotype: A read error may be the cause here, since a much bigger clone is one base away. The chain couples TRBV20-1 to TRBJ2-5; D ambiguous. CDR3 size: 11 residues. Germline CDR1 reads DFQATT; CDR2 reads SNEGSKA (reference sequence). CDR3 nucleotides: TGCAGTGGTAGAGATGTTGAGACCCAGTACTTC. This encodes CSGRDVETQYF.